This T cell receptor beta chain stems from a study of blood T cells in healthy people across ages. This clonotype occurred a few times. Antigen specificity is unknown. The CDR3 is made up of 14 amino acids. Germline V gene lookup returns CDR1 LGHDT and CDR2 YNNKEL (reference sequence). The use of a sample-barcoded 5' primer and a J-beta primer mix characterized a second PCR of roughly 6 to 11 cycles. Every cDNA molecule carried a tag from a template-switch adaptor bearing 12 random nucleotides. A single record per CDR3 protein comes from TCRdb applying MiXCR to the 5' RACE reads. The sample holds 1 million or so distinct CDR3 sequences, 35% to 55% seen once. Study-wide results and limits: Correlation between TCR beta diversity and naive T cell percentage was strong. A roughly linear fall in TCR beta diversity per million T cells was seen with increasing age.

This sequence was found in a woman aged 55-70 years in good health. The chain combines TRBV3-1 with TRBJ2-5; possibly TRBD1 for D (6 bases). The J call is doubtful: the DNA matches TRBJ2-7 better. Sequencing input: blood. The DNA for the CDR3 is TGTGCCAGCAGCCAATACAGGGCTTCCTACGAGCAGTACTTC. It specifies CASSQYRASYEQYF.